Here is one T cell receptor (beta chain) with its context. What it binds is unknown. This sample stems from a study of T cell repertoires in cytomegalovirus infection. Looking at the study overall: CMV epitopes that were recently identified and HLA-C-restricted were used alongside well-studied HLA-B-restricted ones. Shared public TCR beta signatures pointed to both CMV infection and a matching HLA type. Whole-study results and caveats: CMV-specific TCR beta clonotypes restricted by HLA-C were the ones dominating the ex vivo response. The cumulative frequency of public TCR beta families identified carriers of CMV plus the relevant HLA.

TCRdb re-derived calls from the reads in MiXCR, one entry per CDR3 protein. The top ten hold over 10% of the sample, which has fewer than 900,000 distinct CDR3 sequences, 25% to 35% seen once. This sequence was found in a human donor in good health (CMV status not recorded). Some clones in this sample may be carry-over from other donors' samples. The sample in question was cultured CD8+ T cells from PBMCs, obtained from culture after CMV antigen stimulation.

The CDR3 sequence is CASSLGSGLNEKLFF. The CDR3 nucleotides read TGTGCCAGCAGCTTAGGGTCAGGGTTGAACGAAAAACTGTTTTTT. J is TRBJ1-4 and V is TRBV7-9, with D tentatively TRBD1 (5 bases). Germline V gene sequence: CDR1 SEHNR, CDR2 FQNEAQ (reference sequence). The CDR3 loop spans 15 amino acids. Trimming cost V 1 base and J 8 bases, with 14 bases left between them.